These 19 T cell receptor beta chains originate from one sample sequenced in a study of blood T cell repertoires in COVID-19. Clones were sequenced by immunoSEQ multiplex PCR, and TCRdb holds only the in-frame ones, with some missing. The sample yields tens of thousands of clones, about three quarters seen once. The sample taken for sequencing was peripheral blood. All receptors derive from a man between 45 and 60 years old with active or convalescent COVID-19.

This chain links TRBV4-2 with TRBJ2-2, with 8 bases matching TRBD1. CDR1 is LGHNA, CDR2 YNFKEQ, per germline. This CDR3 spans 19 amino acids. V shed 4 bases, J shed 1 base, and the junction held 14 bases outside the gene matches. The CDR3 here is CASSPKGLLDRENTGELFF. The CDR3 nucleotides are TGTGCCAGCAGCCCCAAGGGTCTACTGGACAGGGAGAACACCGGGGAGCTGTTTTTT.

This rearrangement joins TRBV12-5 to TRBJ2-3; weak D call: TRBD2 (7 bases). The CDR3 is 15 residues long. Trimming removed 10 bases from V and 3 bases from J, with 20 bases in between. Germline V gene lookup returns CDR1 LGHNT and CDR2 FRNRAP. The CDR3 DNA reads TGTGCTACCCCACTGGGGGCGGGGGCAACAGATACGCAGTATTTT. Translation gives CATPLGAGATDTQYF.

This clone has more than one count but fewer than ten. V usage is TRBV7-2 and J usage is TRBJ2-1; unclear D gene. Germline CDR1 is SGHTA and CDR2 is FQGNSA. Trimming shortened V by 1 base and J by 3 bases, and 10 bases separated the two germline ends. This CDR3 contains 15 residues. The CDR3 protein is CASSLDARIYNEQFF. CDR3 sequence (DNA): TGTGCCAGCAGCTTAGATGCGCGGATCTACAATGAGCAGTTCTTC.

The DNA for the CDR3 is TGCAGCGCCAACCGGGACAGGGGTGAGACCCAGTACTTC. Protein sequence: CSANRDRGETQYF. V usage is TRBV29-1 and J usage is TRBJ2-5; 10 bases agree with TRBD1. The CDR3 sequence is 13 residues long. V lost 7 bases to trimming and J lost 5 bases; unmatched junction nucleotides: 7. Germline V gene sequence: CDR1 SQVTM, CDR2 ANQGSEA.

The V and J genes are TRBV27 and TRBJ2-3; a possible D gene is TRBD2 (5 bases). In germline, CDR1 is MNHEY, CDR2 SMNVEV (reference sequence). V lost 3 bases and J 6 bases, leaving 10 bases between the germline ends. The CDR3 runs 13 residues. CDR3 bases: TGTGCCAGCAGTTTCGGGGTTGGGGATACGCAGTATTTT. Translated: CASSFGVGDTQYF.

The chain has TRBV3-1 (or the pseudogene TRBV3-2) and TRBJ1-1, with D possibly matching TRBD1 (6 bases). The CDR3 length is 16 residues. Germline values: CDR1 LGHDT, CDR2 YNNKEL (reference sequence). The germline V and J ends were trimmed by 4 bases and 7 bases, with 22 bases remaining between them. CDR3 in DNA: TGTGCCAGCAGCCTCGACGGACAGATGCGAATCGGTGAAGCTTTCTTT. Amino acids: CASSLDGQMRIGEAFF.

The J gene is TRBJ1-1, the V gene TRBV4-2; 9 positions agree with TRBD1. This CDR3 comprises 16 residues. V lost 0 bases, J lost 1 base, and 3 bases stayed unmatched. Per the germline V gene, CDR1 is LGHNA and CDR2 is YNFKEQ. This CDR3 is CASSQEQQGANTEAFF. In DNA form, the CDR3 reads TGTGCCAGCAGCCAAGAACAACAGGGGGCGAACACTGAAGCTTTCTTT.

This rearrangement joins TRBV4-3 to TRBJ1-2; D ambiguous. This CDR3 contains 17 residues. Trimming left V 0 bases short and J 7 bases short, with 21 bases between. CDR1 and CDR2 (germline): LGHNA, YSLEER. As DNA, the CDR3 is TGCGCCAGCAGCCAAGATCTTCGGAGAGGGTCAAATAGTGGCTACACCTTC. Protein product: CASSQDLRRGSNSGYTF.

The sample holds a few counts of this clone. V gene TRBV7-3 combines with J gene TRBJ1-1; D is undetermined. V lost 8 bases and J 1 base, leaving 11 bases between the germline ends. The CDR3 loop spans 13 amino acids. Per the germline V gene, CDR1 is SGHTA and CDR2 is FQGTGA. CDR3 nucleotide sequence: TGTGCCAGCGGATTAAGCGGGAACACTGAAGCTTTCTTT. This sequence encodes CASGLSGNTEAFF.

The count of this clone is one. J is TRBJ1-1 and V is TRBV2, with D tentatively TRBD1 (5 bases). V shed 4 bases and J shed 5 bases, with 11 bases lying between them. There are 13 residues in the CDR3. Germline values: CDR1 SNHLY, CDR2 FYNNEI. The CDR3 DNA sequence: TGTGCCAGCAGTGGGGGGGAGAAGACTGAAGCTTTCTTT. The encoded protein is CASSGGEKTEAFF.

CDR3 in amino acids: CASSPRQGAGVGAGTGELFF. In DNA, the CDR3 is TGTGCCAGCAGCCCCAGACAGGGGGCCGGTGTGGGAGCTGGCACCGGGGAGCTGTTTTTT. The chain uses TRBV7-3 and TRBJ2-2; 10 bases match TRBD1. Trimming removed 5 bases from V and 4 bases from J; junction bases left unmatched: 19. Germline CDR1 reads SGHTA; CDR2 reads FQGTGA. The CDR3 totals 20 residues.

The chain uses TRBV28 and TRBJ2-1, with D maybe TRBD1 (7 bases). Trimming cost V 5 bases and J 4 bases, with 15 bases left between them. The CDR3 loop spans 15 amino acids. Germline CDR1 and CDR2: MDHEN and SYDVKM. CDR3 region: CASSGAGQNYNEQFF. CDR3 DNA: TGTGCCAGCAGTGGGGCGGGACAGAATTACAATGAGCAGTTCTTC.

The CDR3 DNA reads as TGTGCCAGCAGCTTGGGCAGGGCCCCCCACCAAGAGACCCAGTACTTC. It encodes CASSLGRAPHQETQYF. This rearrangement joins TRBV5-4 to TRBJ2-5, with a weak D call TRBD1 (5 bases). Trimming took off 0 bases at V and 0 bases at J, with 12 bases between the two ends. This CDR3 contains 16 residues. From germline, CDR1 is SGHNT and CDR2 YYREEE (reference sequence).

J is TRBJ1-2 and V is TRBV6-4, with 10 bases lining up with TRBD1. Per the germline V gene, CDR1 is MRHNA and CDR2 is SNTAGT. The CDR3 spans 15 residues. The ends lost 4 bases at V and 9 bases at J; junction bases unmatched: 11. CDR3 nucleotides: TGTGCCAGCAGTGGATGGGACAGGGGCTATATTCGCTACACCTTC. Translated: CASSGWDRGYIRYTF.

For the CDR3, the DNA is TGCGCCAGCAGCTCGTTGGGGGGAGAGGGGAAGACCCAGTACTTC. Amino acids: CASSSLGGEGKTQYF. The chain is built from TRBV5-1 and TRBJ2-5; D may be TRBD2 (6 bases). Trimming stripped 3 bases from V and 6 bases from J, with 18 bases between. The germline V gene has CDR1 SGHRS and CDR2 YFSETQ. The CDR3 length is 15 residues.

This clone appeared many times. The chain employs TRBV9 and TRBJ1-2; a weak D match, TRBD1 (6 bases). The germline V and J ends were trimmed by 0 bases and 5 bases, with 8 bases remaining between them. Germline assignment: CDR1 SGDLS and CDR2 YYNGEE. The CDR3 covers 13 residues. Here the CDR3 reads CASSVGTGYGYTF. The DNA for the CDR3 is TGTGCCAGCAGCGTAGGAACAGGGTATGGCTACACCTTC.

The rearrangement uses TRBV6-5 and TRBJ2-2; 10 bases map to TRBD1. The V and J ends lost 5 bases and 3 bases, in that order; junction bases with no gene match: 3. Looked up from germline, CDR1 is MNHEY and CDR2 is SVGAGI. The CDR3 sequence is 15 residues long. Written as DNA, the CDR3 is TGTGCCAGCAGTAGGACAGGGGGAGACACCGGGGAGCTGTTTTTT. Protein: CASSRTGGDTGELFF.

The chain recombines TRBV11-3 with TRBJ2-7, with a weak D call TRBD1 (5 bases). This CDR3 is 13 amino acids long. The V gene lost 2 bases and the J gene lost 2 bases, with 7 bases spanning the gap. Germline CDR1 and CDR2: SGHNT and YENEEA. The CDR3 loop is CASSLRGTYEQYF. CDR3 sequence (DNA): TGTGCCAGCAGCTTAAGGGGTACCTACGAGCAGTACTTC.

The rearrangement links TRBV5-1 to TRBJ2-1; 8 positions match TRBD2. From germline, CDR1 is SGHRS and CDR2 YFSETQ. With V trimmed by 2 bases and J by 4 bases, 5 bases remained unmatched. The CDR3 consists of 15 residues. The CDR3 reads CASSFMVAGYNEQFF. The CDR3 coding sequence is TGCGCCAGCAGCTTCATGGTAGCGGGGTACAATGAGCAGTTCTTC.